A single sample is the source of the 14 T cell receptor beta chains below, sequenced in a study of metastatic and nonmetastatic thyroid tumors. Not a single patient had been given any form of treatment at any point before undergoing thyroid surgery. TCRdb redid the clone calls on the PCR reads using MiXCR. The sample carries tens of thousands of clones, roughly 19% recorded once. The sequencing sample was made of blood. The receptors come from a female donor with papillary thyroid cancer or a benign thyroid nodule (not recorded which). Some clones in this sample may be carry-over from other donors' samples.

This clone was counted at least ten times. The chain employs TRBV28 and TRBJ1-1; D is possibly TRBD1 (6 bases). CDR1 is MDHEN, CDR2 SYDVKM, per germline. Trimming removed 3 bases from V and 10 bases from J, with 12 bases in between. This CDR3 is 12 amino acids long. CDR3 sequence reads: CASSFSGAVAFF. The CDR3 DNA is TGTGCCAGCAGTTTTTCGGGGGCGGTAGCTTTCTTT.

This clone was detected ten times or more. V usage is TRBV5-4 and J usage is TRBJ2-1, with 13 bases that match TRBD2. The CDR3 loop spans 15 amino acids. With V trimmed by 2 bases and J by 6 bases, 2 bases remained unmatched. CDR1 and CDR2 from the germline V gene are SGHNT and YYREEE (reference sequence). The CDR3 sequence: CASSLLAGGPNEQFF. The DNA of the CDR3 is TGTGCCAGCAGCTTACTAGCGGGGGGGCCCAATGAGCAGTTCTTC.

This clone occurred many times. CDR3 coding DNA: TGTGCCAGCAGCCCAGGGGGTACAGCGAACACCGGGGAGCTGTTTTTT. Protein product: CASSPGGTANTGELFF. The rearrangement links TRBV5-4 to TRBJ2-2, with 7 nucleotides matching TRBD1. The CDR3 has 16 residues. Trimming cost V 4 bases and J 0 bases; bases outside gene matches: 6. The germline CDR1 and CDR2 sequences are SGHNT and YYREEE (reference sequence).

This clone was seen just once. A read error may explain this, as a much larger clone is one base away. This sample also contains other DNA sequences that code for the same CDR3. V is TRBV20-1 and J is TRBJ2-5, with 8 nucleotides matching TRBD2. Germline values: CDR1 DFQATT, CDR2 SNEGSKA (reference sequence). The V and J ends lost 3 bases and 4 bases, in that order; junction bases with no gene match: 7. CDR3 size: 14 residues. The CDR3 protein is CSARRLAGGETQYF. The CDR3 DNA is TGCAGTGCTAGGCGGCTAGCGGGTGGAGAGACCCAGTACTTC.

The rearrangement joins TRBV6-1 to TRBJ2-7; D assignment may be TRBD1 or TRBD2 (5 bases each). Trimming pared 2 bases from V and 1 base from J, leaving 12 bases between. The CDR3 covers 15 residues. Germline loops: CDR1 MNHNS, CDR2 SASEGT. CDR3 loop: CASSEWDQVSYEQYF. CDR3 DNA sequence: TGTGCCAGCAGTGAATGGGACCAAGTTTCCTACGAGCAGTACTTC.

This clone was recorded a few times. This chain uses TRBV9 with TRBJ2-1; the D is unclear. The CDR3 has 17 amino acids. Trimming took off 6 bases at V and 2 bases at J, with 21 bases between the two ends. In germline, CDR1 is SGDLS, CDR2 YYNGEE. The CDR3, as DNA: TGTGCCAGCACCCACGGTTACGGCCTCACGGCCTACAATGAGCAGTTCTTC. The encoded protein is CASTHGYGLTAYNEQFF.

The CDR3 here is CAISVKEDQPQHF. The CDR3 bases are TGTGCCATCAGTGTAAAGGAGGACCAGCCCCAGCATTTT. V is TRBV10-3 and J is TRBJ1-5; no firm D call. The germline V gene has CDR1 ENHRY and CDR2 SYGVKD. V gave up 4 bases and J gave up 7 bases, with 11 bases separating them. This CDR3 region has 13 residues.

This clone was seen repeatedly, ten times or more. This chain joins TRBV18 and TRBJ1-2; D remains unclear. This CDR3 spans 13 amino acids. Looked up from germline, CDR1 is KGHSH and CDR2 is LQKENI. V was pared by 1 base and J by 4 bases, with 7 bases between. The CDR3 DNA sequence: TGTGCCAGCTCACCACAGGGTGCCTATGGCTACACCTTC. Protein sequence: CASSPQGAYGYTF.

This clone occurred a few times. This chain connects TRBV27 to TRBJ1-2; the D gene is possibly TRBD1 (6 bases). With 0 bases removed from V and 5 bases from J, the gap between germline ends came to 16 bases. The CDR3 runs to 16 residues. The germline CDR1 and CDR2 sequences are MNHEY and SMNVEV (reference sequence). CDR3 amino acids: CASSLSGAGAGYGYTF. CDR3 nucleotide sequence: TGTGCCAGCAGTTTATCGGGGGCTGGGGCAGGGTATGGCTACACCTTC.

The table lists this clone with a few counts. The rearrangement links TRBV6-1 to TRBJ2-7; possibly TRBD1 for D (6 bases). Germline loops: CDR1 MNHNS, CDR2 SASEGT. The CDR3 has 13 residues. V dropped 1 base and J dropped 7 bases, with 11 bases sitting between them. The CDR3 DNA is TGTGCCAGCAGTGAAGGTATCCAGGGGGAGCAGTACTTC. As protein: CASSEGIQGEQYF.

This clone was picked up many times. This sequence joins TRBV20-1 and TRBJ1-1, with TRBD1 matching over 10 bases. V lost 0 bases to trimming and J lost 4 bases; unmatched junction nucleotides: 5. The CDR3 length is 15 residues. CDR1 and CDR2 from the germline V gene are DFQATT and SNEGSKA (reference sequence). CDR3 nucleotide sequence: TGCAGTGCTAGAGATGAATGGACAGGGGGCACTGAAGCTTTCTTT. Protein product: CSARDEWTGGTEAFF.

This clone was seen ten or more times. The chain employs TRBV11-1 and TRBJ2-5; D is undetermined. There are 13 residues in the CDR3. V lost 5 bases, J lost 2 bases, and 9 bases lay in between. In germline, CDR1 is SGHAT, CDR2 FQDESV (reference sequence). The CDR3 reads CASSRSEQETQYF. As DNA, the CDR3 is TGTGCCAGCAGCCGGAGCGAACAAGAGACCCAGTACTTC.

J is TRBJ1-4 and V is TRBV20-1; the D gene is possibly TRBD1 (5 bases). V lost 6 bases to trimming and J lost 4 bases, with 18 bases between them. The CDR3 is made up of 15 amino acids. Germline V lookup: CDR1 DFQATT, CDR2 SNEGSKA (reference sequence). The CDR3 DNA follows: TGCAGTGCCCCGGGACGCGGAGCTCGTAATGAAAAACTGTTTTTT. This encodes CSAPGRGARNEKLFF.

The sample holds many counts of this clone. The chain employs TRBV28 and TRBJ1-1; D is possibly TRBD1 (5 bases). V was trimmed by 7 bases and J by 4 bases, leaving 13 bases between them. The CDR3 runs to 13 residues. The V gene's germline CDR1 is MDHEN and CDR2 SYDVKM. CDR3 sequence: CASILGGSTEAFF. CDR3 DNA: TGTGCCAGCATCCTTGGGGGGAGCACTGAAGCTTTCTTT.